Shown below are 12 T cell receptor beta chains from a single sample sequenced in a study of radiotherapy plus CTLA-4 blockade in lung cancer. Libraries were prepared by immunoSEQ multiplex PCR; TCRdb keeps only in-frame clonotypes and omits some of them. Among about 83,000 clones listed, around 78% were seen once. This sample comprised peripheral blood, obtained from a patient treated with radiotherapy plus ipilimumab. The receptors originated from a human donor with non-small cell lung cancer who had a partial response to radiotherapy plus ipilimumab. Some clones in this sample may be carry-over from other donors' samples.

The rearrangement links TRBV2 to TRBJ2-2; D possibly corresponds to TRBD2 (5 bases). The CDR3 runs 14 residues. V lost 5 bases, J lost 4 bases, and 11 bases lay in between. The germline CDR1 and CDR2 sequences are SNHLY and FYNNEI. The CDR3 spells CASSPMRATGELFF. DNA for the CDR3: TGTGCCAGCAGTCCCATGAGGGCCACCGGGGAGCTGTTTTTT. Using reference TRBV2 and TRBJ2-2 for the parts outside the CDR3, the full variable domain is EPEVTQTPSHQVTQMGQEVILRCVPISNHLYFYWYRQILGQKVEFLVSFYNNEISEKSEIFDDQFSVERPDGSNFTLKIRSTKLEDSAMYFCASSPMRATGELFFGEGSRLTVL.

The chain links TRBV28 to TRBJ1-6; a possible D gene is TRBD1 (6 bases). V lost 4 bases and J 9 bases, leaving 19 bases between the germline ends. The CDR3 covers 16 residues. Germline V CDR1 and CDR2: MDHEN, SYDVKM. CDR3: CASSSTTGTPFSPLHF. The CDR3 DNA reads as TGTGCCAGCAGTTCAACAACCGGGACACCGTTTTCACCCCTCCACTTT.

This clone was counted only a few times. The chain recombines TRBV5-8 with TRBJ2-5; tentatively, D is TRBD1 (7 bases). The CDR3 is 17 amino acids. Germline V gene lookup returns CDR1 SGHTS and CDR2 YDEGEE. V was shortened by 3 bases and J by 4 bases, with 22 bases between the two germline ends. The CDR3 DNA follows: TGTGCCAGCAGCTCCGGCATTAGGCAGGGGGGAACAGAGACCCAGTACTTC. Translated: CASSSGIRQGGTETQYF.

This clone turned up a few times. The chain recombines TRBV28 with TRBJ1-5, with D uncertain. CDR1 MDHEN and CDR2 SYDVKM come from the germline V gene. There are 15 residues in the CDR3. With 2 bases removed from V and 2 bases from J, the gap between germline ends came to 10 bases. CDR3 nucleotides: TGTGCCAGCAGTTTAGGTGGTGGAGGCAATCAGCCCCAGCATTTT. It specifies CASSLGGGGNQPQHF.

CDR3 bases: TGTGCCAGCTCTCCGGGGGGTCGACGCGGCAATGAGCAGTTCTTC. It codes for CASSPGGRRGNEQFF. The rearrangement uses TRBV18 and TRBJ2-1, with 7 nucleotides matching TRBD2. The V gene end was trimmed by 6 bases and the J gene end by 6 bases; junction bases not matched to a gene: 11. CDR1 is KGHSH and CDR2 is LQKENI in the germline V gene. The CDR3 extends over 15 amino acids.

V is TRBV19 and J is TRBJ1-2; D gene unclear. The CDR3 extends over 13 amino acids. The V gene lost 4 bases and the J gene lost 4 bases, with 10 bases spanning the gap. CDR1 LNHDA and CDR2 SQIVND come from the germline V gene (reference sequence). The CDR3 is CASSTGLVYGYTF. The DNA for the CDR3 is TGTGCCAGTAGTACCGGACTGGTCTATGGCTACACCTTC.

This chain links TRBV11-3 with TRBJ2-7; possibly TRBD1 for D (5 bases). The CDR3 consists of 13 residues. The germline gives CDR1 SGHNT, CDR2 YENEEA. V gave up 5 bases and J gave up 0 bases, with 8 bases separating them. The CDR3 DNA follows: TGTGCCAGCAGCCCCCAGGGCTCCTACGAGCAGTACTTC. This codes for CASSPQGSYEQYF.

The chain has TRBV9 and TRBJ2-1; D uncertain. V was trimmed by 0 bases and J by 0 bases, leaving 7 bases between them. The length of the CDR3 is 15 residues. CDR1 and CDR2 (germline): SGDLS, YYNGEE. CDR3 nucleotide sequence: TGTGCCAGCAGCGTAGACTGGAGCTCCTACAATGAGCAGTTCTTC. Amino acid sequence: CASSVDWSSYNEQFF.

V gene TRBV7-6 combines with J gene TRBJ1-3; TRBD1 matches 9 bases. The V and J ends lost 2 bases and 0 bases, in that order; junction bases with no gene match: 11. CDR1 SGHVS and CDR2 FNYEAQ come from the germline V gene. The CDR3 sequence is 19 residues long. CDR3 amino acids: CASSLTGTGRVVSGNTIYF. CDR3 DNA: TGTGCCAGCAGCTTAACCGGGACAGGGAGAGTTGTCTCTGGAAACACCATATATTTT.

V gene TRBV5-1 combines with J gene TRBJ1-2, with 8 bases fitting TRBD1. The CDR3 covers 13 residues. V was pared by 4 bases and J by 8 bases, with 7 bases of the junction left unmatched. From germline, CDR1 is SGHRS and CDR2 YFSETQ. CDR3 loop: CASSEGTGGGYTF. The CDR3 nucleotides read TGCGCCAGCAGCGAGGGGACAGGCGGGGGCTACACCTTC.

This clone was counted between two and nine times. The chain couples TRBV4-1 to TRBJ1-6; 8 bases match TRBD1. The length of the CDR3 is 15 residues. The V segment lost 1 base and the J segment 8 bases; nucleotides outside the gene matches: 4. Germline-derived CDR1 and CDR2 are MGHRA and YSYEKL. The CDR3 is CASSQAGTGYSPLHF. CDR3 bases: TGCGCCAGCAGCCAAGCCGGGACAGGTTATTCACCCCTCCACTTT.

This clone was counted only a few times. The V and J genes are TRBV5-6 and TRBJ2-3; tentatively, D is TRBD1 (6 bases). Germline assignment: CDR1 SGHDT and CDR2 YYEEEE. V was cut by 0 bases and J by 1 base, with 9 bases left in between. The CDR3 covers 15 residues. CDR3 bases: TGTGCCAGCAGCTTGGAAGAGGGGGGCACAGATACGCAGTATTTT. It is translated as CASSLEEGGTDTQYF. The whole variable domain, filled in from reference TRBV5-6 and TRBJ2-3, reads DAGVTQSPTHLIKTRGQQVTLRCSPKSGHDTVSWYQQALGQGPQFIFQYYEEEERQRGNFPDRFSGHQFPNYSSELNVNALLLGDSALYLCASSLEEGGTDTQYFGPGTRLTVL.